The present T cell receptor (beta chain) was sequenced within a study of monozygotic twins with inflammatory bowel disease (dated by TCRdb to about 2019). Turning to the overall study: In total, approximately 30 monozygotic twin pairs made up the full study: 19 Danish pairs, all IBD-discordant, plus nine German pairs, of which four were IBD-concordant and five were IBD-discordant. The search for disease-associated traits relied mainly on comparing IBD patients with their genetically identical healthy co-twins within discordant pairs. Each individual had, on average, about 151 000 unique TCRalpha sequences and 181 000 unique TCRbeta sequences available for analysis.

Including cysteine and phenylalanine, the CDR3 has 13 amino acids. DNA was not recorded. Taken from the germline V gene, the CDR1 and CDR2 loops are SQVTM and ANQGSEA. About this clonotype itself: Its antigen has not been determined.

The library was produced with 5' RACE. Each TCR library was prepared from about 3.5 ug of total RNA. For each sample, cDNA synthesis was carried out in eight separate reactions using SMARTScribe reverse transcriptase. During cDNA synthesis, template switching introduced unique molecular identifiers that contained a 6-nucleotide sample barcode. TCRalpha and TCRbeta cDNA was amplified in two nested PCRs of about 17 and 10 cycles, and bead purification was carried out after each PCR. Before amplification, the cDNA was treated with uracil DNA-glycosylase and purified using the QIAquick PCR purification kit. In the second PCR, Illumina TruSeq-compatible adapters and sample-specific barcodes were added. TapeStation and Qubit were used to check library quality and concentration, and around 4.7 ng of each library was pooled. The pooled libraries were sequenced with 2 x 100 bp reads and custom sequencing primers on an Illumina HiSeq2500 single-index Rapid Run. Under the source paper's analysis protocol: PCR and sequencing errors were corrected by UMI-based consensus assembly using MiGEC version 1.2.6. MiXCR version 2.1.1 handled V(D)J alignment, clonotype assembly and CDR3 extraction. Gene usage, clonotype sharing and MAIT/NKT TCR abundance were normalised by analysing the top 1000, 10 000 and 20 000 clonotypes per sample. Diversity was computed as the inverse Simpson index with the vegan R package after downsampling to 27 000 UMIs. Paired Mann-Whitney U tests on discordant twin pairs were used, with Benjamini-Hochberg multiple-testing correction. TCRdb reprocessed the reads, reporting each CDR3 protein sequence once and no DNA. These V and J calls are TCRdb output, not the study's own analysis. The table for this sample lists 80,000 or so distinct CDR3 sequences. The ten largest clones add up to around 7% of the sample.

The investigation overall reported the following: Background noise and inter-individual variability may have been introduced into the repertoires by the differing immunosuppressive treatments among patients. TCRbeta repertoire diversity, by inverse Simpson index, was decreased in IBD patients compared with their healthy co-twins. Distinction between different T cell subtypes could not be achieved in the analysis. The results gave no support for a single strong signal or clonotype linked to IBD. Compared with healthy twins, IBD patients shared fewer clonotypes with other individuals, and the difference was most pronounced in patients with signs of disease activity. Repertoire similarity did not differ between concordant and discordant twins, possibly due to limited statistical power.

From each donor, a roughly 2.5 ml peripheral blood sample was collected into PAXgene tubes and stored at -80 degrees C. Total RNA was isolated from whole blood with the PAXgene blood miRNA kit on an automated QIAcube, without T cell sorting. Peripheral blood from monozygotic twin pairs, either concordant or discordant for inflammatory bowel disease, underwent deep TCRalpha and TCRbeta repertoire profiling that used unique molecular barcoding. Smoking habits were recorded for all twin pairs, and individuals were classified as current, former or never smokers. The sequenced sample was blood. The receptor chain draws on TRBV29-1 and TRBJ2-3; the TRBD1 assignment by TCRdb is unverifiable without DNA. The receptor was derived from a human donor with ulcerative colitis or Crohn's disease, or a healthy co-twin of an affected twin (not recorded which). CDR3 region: CSVGTGSTDTQYF.